A single sample gave rise to the 32 T cell receptor beta chains below, sequenced in a study of blood T cell repertoires in COVID-19. The protocol was immunoSEQ multiplex PCR, while the TCRdb copy is restricted to in-frame clones and leaves out a portion. The sample yields 300,000 to 450,000 clones, more than 85% seen once. What was sequenced was PBMCs or T cells enriched from blood (not recorded which). Receptors originate from a woman in her twenties or thirties who had recovered from COVID-19.

This chain's CDR3 is CASSRLSYEQFF. CDR3 in DNA: TGTGCCAGCTCGAGGCTCTCGTATGAGCAGTTCTTC. This chain links TRBV2 with TRBJ2-1; D call uncertain. This CDR3 has 12 residues. Germline assignment: CDR1 SNHLY and CDR2 FYNNEI. V was clipped by 8 bases and J by 8 bases, with 13 bases between them. Drawing the rest from reference TRBV2 and TRBJ2-1, the complete variable domain is EPEVTQTPSHQVTQMGQEVILRCVPISNHLYFYWYRQILGQKVEFLVSFYNNEISEKSEIFDDQFSVERPDGSNFTLKIRSTKLEDSAMYFCASSRLSYEQFFGPGTRLTVL.

Here the CDR3 DNA reads TGCGCCAGCAAGGGTACAGGAACCTACGAGCAGTACTTC. Protein: CASKGTGTYEQYF. V and J are TRBV10-1 and TRBJ2-7; maybe TRBD1 (5 bases). The CDR3 has 13 residues. Trimming shortened V by 7 bases and J by 2 bases, and 12 bases separated the two germline ends. The germline V gene encodes CDR1 WNHNN and CDR2 SYGVQD (reference sequence).

The chain is built from TRBV27 and TRBJ1-1; TRBD1 agrees at 10 bases. V dropped 3 bases and J dropped 12; count of bases not matched to a gene: 7. Germline-derived CDR1 and CDR2 are MNHEY and SMNVEV (reference sequence). The CDR3 contains 13 residues. The CDR3 sequence: CASSFQGQGRPFF. CDR3 sequence (DNA): TGTGCCAGCAGTTTCCAGGGACAGGGGAGGCCTTTCTTT.

The chain recombines TRBV7-2 with TRBJ2-7; the match to TRBD2 covers 10 bases. The CDR3 runs to 15 residues. V lost 1 base and J lost 3; bases outside the gene matches: 3. Germline values: CDR1 SGHTA, CDR2 FQGNSA. This chain's CDR3 is CASSLEAGGVYEQYF. The CDR3 bases are TGTGCCAGCAGCTTAGAAGCGGGGGGGGTCTACGAGCAGTACTTC. The whole variable domain, filled in from reference TRBV7-2 and TRBJ2-7, reads GAGVSQSPSNKVTEKGKDVELRCDPISGHTALYWYRQSLGQGLEFLIYFQGNSAPDKSGLPSDRFSAERTGGSVSTLTIQRTQQEDSAVYLCASSLEAGGVYEQYFGPGTRLTVT.

V gene TRBV28 combines with J gene TRBJ2-7, with TRBD2 identical over 7 bases. Germline CDR1 MDHEN, CDR2 SYDVKM. CDR3 length equals 15 residues. Trimming at V came to 3 bases and at J to 0 bases, leaving 5 bases not matched to a gene. Written as DNA, the CDR3 is TGTGCCAGCAGTTTTTTGGGGAGGGGCTCCTACGAGCAGTACTTC. It yields the protein CASSFLGRGSYEQYF.

The V and J genes are TRBV6-2 or TRBV6-3 and TRBJ1-6; a weak D match, TRBD1 (6 bases). This CDR3 comprises 18 residues. The V end was cut by 5 bases, the J end by 0 bases, with 17 bases between. Germline CDR1 reads MNHEY; CDR2 reads SVGEGT. This CDR3 reads CASSHRQGGSSYNSPLHF. The CDR3 nucleotides are TGTGCCAGCAGTCATCGCCAAGGGGGTAGCTCCTATAATTCACCCCTCCACTTT.

This rearrangement joins TRBV28 to TRBJ1-5; 9 bases are a match to TRBD1. V gave up 7 bases and J gave up 3 bases; unmatched junction bases: 10. This CDR3 has 16 residues. CDR1 is MDHEN, CDR2 SYDVKM, per germline. CDR3 amino acids: CASIRTGAILNQPQHF. Here the CDR3 DNA reads TGTGCCAGCATTCGGACAGGGGCCATTCTCAATCAGCCCCAGCATTTT. Filled out from reference TRBV28 and TRBJ1-5, the complete variable domain reads DVKVTQSSRYLVKRTGEKVFLECVQDMDHENMFWYRQDPGLGLRLIYFSYDVKMKEKGDIPEGYSVSREKKERFSLILESASTNQTSMYLCASIRTGAILNQPQHFGDGTRLSIL.

This clone appeared a few times. The chain is built from TRBV2 and TRBJ2-1; D is possibly TRBD1 (5 bases). CDR1 is SNHLY, CDR2 FYNNEI, per germline. The CDR3 has 15 residues. V was cut by 4 bases and J by 1 base, with 11 bases left in between. The CDR3 sequence is CASSVQGLSYNEQFF. The CDR3 DNA reads as TGTGCCAGCAGTGTGCAGGGTCTATCCTACAATGAGCAGTTCTTC.

This chain joins TRBV5-1 and TRBJ1-5, with 9 bases lining up with TRBD1. The V segment lost 3 bases and the J segment 3 bases; nucleotides outside the gene matches: 1. Germline CDR1 and CDR2: SGHRS and YFSETQ. The CDR3 has 14 residues. CDR3 sequence (DNA): TGCGCCAGCAGCTGGGACAGGGCCAATCAGCCCCAGCATTTT. Protein product: CASSWDRANQPQHF.

The V and J genes are TRBV27 and TRBJ1-4; 7 bases align to TRBD1. The CDR3 is 15 amino acids. J lost 2 bases, V lost 6 bases, and 6 bases had no gene match. Germline CDR1 is MNHEY and CDR2 is SMNVEV (reference sequence). The CDR3 protein is CASRGSDRTNEKLFF. CDR3 bases: TGTGCCAGCAGGGGCTCGGACAGGACTAATGAAAAACTGTTTTTT.

V gene TRBV12-3 or TRBV12-4 combines with J gene TRBJ1-1, with 8 positions matching TRBD1. The length of the CDR3 is 13 residues. J was trimmed by 10 bases and V by 6 bases; bases with no gene match: 10. CDR3 nucleotide sequence: TGTGCCAGCAGCCCGACCGGACAGGGCGCAGCTTTCTTT. It yields the protein CASSPTGQGAAFF.

The rearrangement joins TRBV18 to TRBJ1-2, with 7 bases identical to TRBD1. Germline V gives CDR1 KGHSH, CDR2 LQKENI. The J segment lost 3 bases and the V segment lost 2 bases, leaving 3 bases of the junction unmatched. This CDR3 has 14 residues. CDR3 in amino acids: CASSPIDRDYGYTF. In nucleotides, the CDR3 is TGTGCCAGCTCACCAATAGACAGGGACTATGGCTACACCTTC. The full variable domain, completed using reference TRBV18 and TRBJ1-2, is NAGVMQNPRHLVRRRGQEARLRCSPMKGHSHVYWYRQLPEEGLKFMVYLQKENIIDESGMPKERFSAEFPKEGPSILRIQQVVRGDSAAYFCASSPIDRDYGYTFGSGTRLTVV.

The chain combines TRBV5-1 with TRBJ1-5, with 8 bases that match TRBD1. The CDR3 is made up of 16 amino acids. Germline V gene sequence: CDR1 SGHRS, CDR2 YFSETQ. V trimming: 0 bases; J trimming: 2 bases; junction bases outside the gene matches: 4. The CDR3 DNA follows: TGCGCCAGCAGCTTGGGGTCAGGGGGCGGCAATCAGCCCCAGCATTTT. As protein: CASSLGSGGGNQPQHF.

The V call is TRBV19, the J call TRBJ2-5; possibly TRBD2 for D (6 bases). The CDR3 loop spans 14 amino acids. V lost 8 bases, J lost 7 bases, and 20 bases lay in between. CDR1 LNHDA and CDR2 SQIVND come from the germline V gene (reference sequence). The CDR3 nucleotides read TGTGCCAGTTCCAGGCTCTTTACGGAGGGGACCCAGTACTTC. Residues: CASSRLFTEGTQYF.

This clone was seen only once. V usage is TRBV3-1 (or the pseudogene TRBV3-2) and J usage is TRBJ2-6; no clear D gene. The CDR3 extends over 16 amino acids. V was shortened by 1 base and J by 2 bases, with 9 bases between the two germline ends. Germline assignment: CDR1 LGHDT and CDR2 YNNKEL (reference sequence). The CDR3: CASSQATPPGANVLTF. The CDR3 DNA is TGTGCCAGCAGCCAAGCTACCCCCCCTGGGGCCAACGTCCTGACTTTC.

The chain recombines TRBV6-5 with TRBJ2-1; 10 bases fit TRBD2. From germline, CDR1 is MNHEY and CDR2 SVGAGI. Trimming removed 0 bases from V and 8 bases from J; junction bases left unmatched: 1. The CDR3 is 14 amino acids. This chain's CDR3 is CASSYSSGGDEQFF. As DNA, the CDR3 is TGTGCCAGCAGTTACTCGAGCGGGGGGGATGAGCAGTTCTTC.

The rearrangement uses TRBV5-4 and TRBJ2-1; D unclear. The CDR3 extends over 13 amino acids. The germline V gene has CDR1 SGHNT and CDR2 YYREEE (reference sequence). V lost 4 bases to trimming and J lost 10 bases, with 15 bases between them. The CDR3 DNA reads TGTGCCAGCAGCCGGGTTCCGGTAGACGAGCAGTTCTTC. Protein: CASSRVPVDEQFF.

The V and J genes are TRBV7-2 and TRBJ2-7; possibly TRBD1 for D (5 bases). The ends were cut back, 1 base at V and 3 bases at J, with 10 bases in the middle. CDR3 size: 14 residues. CDR1 is SGHTA and CDR2 is FQGNSA in the germline V gene. CDR3: CASSLDRTSYEQYF. CDR3 nucleotide sequence: TGTGCCAGCAGCTTAGACAGGACGAGCTACGAGCAGTACTTC.

The chain carries TRBV7-7 and TRBJ2-3, with TRBD2 matching 9 bases. Germline CDR1 is SSHAT and CDR2 is FNYEAQ (reference sequence). J was trimmed by 6 bases and V by 5 bases; bases with no gene match: 15. The CDR3 contains 17 residues. The CDR3: CASSPNLPGGGDDTQYF. CDR3 bases: TGTGCCAGCAGCCCAAACCTCCCGGGCGGGGGGGATGATACGCAGTATTTT.

The chain links TRBV7-8 to TRBJ1-1, with TRBD1 identical over 9 bases. The CDR3 loop spans 15 amino acids. J was trimmed by 0 bases and V by 4 bases; bases with no gene match: 3. Germline V CDR1 and CDR2: SGHVS, FQNEAQ. CDR3 DNA sequence: TGTGCCAGCAGCTCCACAGGGGGCTTGAACACTGAAGCTTTCTTT. Translated: CASSSTGGLNTEAFF.

This rearrangement joins TRBV30 to TRBJ1-2; weak D call: TRBD1 (6 bases). CDR3 length: 13 amino acids. V was clipped by 3 bases and J by 8 bases, with 16 bases between them. CDR1 and CDR2 from the germline V gene are GTSNPN and SVGIG (reference sequence). The CDR3 spells CAWRQTGSLGYTF. The CDR3 DNA follows: TGTGCCTGGAGGCAGACAGGCTCGCTCGGCTACACCTTC.

The rearrangement uses TRBV4-2 and TRBJ2-5; D is possibly TRBD1 (7 bases). The CDR3 is made up of 15 amino acids. Trimming took 2 bases from V and 5 from J, leaving 15 bases between them. The germline gives CDR1 LGHNA, CDR2 YNFKEQ. The CDR3 loop is CASSQKPAGGETQYF. The CDR3 DNA sequence: TGTGCCAGCAGCCAAAAACCGGCAGGGGGGGAGACCCAGTACTTC.

The CDR3 sequence is CASRGPGGRYNEQFF. CDR3 sequence (DNA): TGTGCCAGCAGGGGACCGGGGGGCCGTTACAATGAGCAGTTCTTC. V and J are TRBV28 and TRBJ2-1; weak D call: TRBD2 (7 bases). The CDR3 totals 15 residues. Germline-derived CDR1 and CDR2 are MDHEN and SYDVKM. V lost 6 bases, J lost 4 bases, and 16 bases lay in between.

CDR3 sequence (DNA): TGTGCCAGCAGTTTATACCCCCCGACTAGCGGGCCTTACGAGCAGTACTTC. Amino acid sequence: CASSLYPPTSGPYEQYF. The rearrangement uses TRBV27 and TRBJ2-7; TRBD2 matches 10 bases. The junction had 10 bases not matched to a gene; V was cut back by 1 base and J by 4 bases. The CDR3 runs to 17 residues. Germline CDR1 and CDR2: MNHEY and SMNVEV (reference sequence).

This sequence joins TRBV12-2 and TRBJ2-7; TRBD2, as called in the table, went unchecked against the DNA. TRBV12-2 is annotated as a pseudogene. CDR3 length equals 14 residues. Written as DNA, the CDR3 is TGTGCAAGTCGCTTCACGAGGGTTCTTAGCGAGCAGTACTTC. This encodes CASRFTRVLSEQYF.

The chain is built from TRBV7-6 and TRBJ1-2; TRBD1 matches 9 bases. The CDR3 extends over 15 amino acids. Germline V CDR1 and CDR2: SGHVS, FNYEAQ. V lost 4 bases and J lost 6; bases outside the gene matches: 9. In DNA, the CDR3 is TGTGCCAGCAGCTCACCGGGACAGGGTCTCCATGGCTACACCTTC. This codes for CASSSPGQGLHGYTF. The full variable domain, its missing parts supplied by reference TRBV7-6 and TRBJ1-2, is GAGVSQSPRYKVTKRGQDVALRCDPISGHVSLYWYRQALGQGPEFLTYFNYEAQQDKSGLPNDRFSAERPEGSISTLTIQRTEQRDSAMYRCASSSPGQGLHGYTFGSGTRLTVV.

This chain joins TRBV5-6 and TRBJ2-2; weak D call: TRBD2 (5 bases). V lost 2 bases and J 5 bases, leaving 16 bases between the germline ends. Germline V gene lookup returns CDR1 SGHDT and CDR2 YYEEEE. The CDR3 runs 16 residues. The CDR3 nucleotides are TGTGCCAGCAGCTTAGACGGGCCCTCGGGAACCGGGGAGCTGTTTTTT. It codes for CASSLDGPSGTGELFF.

The chain employs TRBV5-4 and TRBJ1-2, with a weak D call TRBD1 (5 bases). Looked up from germline, CDR1 is SGHNT and CDR2 is YYREEE (reference sequence). Trimming stripped 0 bases from V and 4 bases from J, with 16 bases between. The CDR3 is 16 amino acids. The DNA for the CDR3 is TGTGCCAGCAGCTTGGAGGGGCGCTCCGCTAGCTATGGCTACACCTTC. Translating gives CASSLEGRSASYGYTF.

This chain links TRBV9 with TRBJ2-7; 7 bases agree with TRBD1. V trimming: 3 bases; J trimming: 6 bases; junction bases outside the gene matches: 9. This CDR3 region has 14 residues. Germline V gene data show CDR1 as SGDLS and CDR2 as YYNGEE. In DNA, the CDR3 is TGTGCCAGCAGCGCGGGTGAAAGGGGGCTCGAGCAGTACTTC. It is translated as CASSAGERGLEQYF.

A single count supports this clone. The gene calls are TRBV6-5 and TRBJ2-3; 7 bases are shared with TRBD2. The germline V gene encodes CDR1 MNHEY and CDR2 SVGAGI. The CDR3 extends over 15 amino acids. V was pared by 7 bases and J by 0 bases, with 7 bases of the junction left unmatched. The chain's CDR3 is CASTPSGASTDTQYF. CDR3 nucleotide sequence: TGTGCCAGCACACCGAGCGGGGCCAGCACAGATACGCAGTATTTT.

V is TRBV29-1 and J is TRBJ1-2; 8 nucleotides line up with TRBD1. Germline trimming cut 2 bases from V and 8 bases from J; bases unmatched to any gene: 4. The CDR3 length is 12 residues. Germline CDR1 SQVTM, CDR2 ANQGSEA. This chain's CDR3 is CSVEQGAGGYTF. The CDR3 DNA follows: TGCAGCGTTGAACAGGGGGCGGGAGGCTACACCTTC.

This clone was recorded once. This sequence joins TRBV20-1 and TRBJ2-7; D is possibly TRBD2 (6 bases). The CDR3 extends over 11 amino acids. With 0 bases removed from V and 7 bases from J, the gap between germline ends came to 7 bases. In germline, CDR1 is DFQATT, CDR2 SNEGSKA (reference sequence). The CDR3 sequence is CSARDRGEQYF. CDR3 bases: TGCAGTGCTAGAGATCGGGGGGAGCAGTACTTC.